These T cell receptor beta chains were read from a single sample in a study of blood T cell repertoires in COVID-19. Only in-frame clones appear in the TCRdb table, and some are missing; sequencing was by immunoSEQ multiplex PCR. This table has roughly 190,000 clones, approximately 86% appearing once. Sequencing used PBMCs or T cells enriched from blood (not recorded which). All receptors come from a woman in her 30s who had recovered from COVID-19. CDR3s include the opening cysteine and the closing phenylalanine or tryptophan. Fields, in order: J gene, clone size, D gene, V gene, CDR3 protein, CDR3 DNA. A D gene is named only where the DNA matches it firmly. Only some rows state a clone size, as once, few, many or a class for expanded clones.

j_gene: TRBJ2-3; abundance: -; d_gene: -; v_gene: TRBV21-1; CDR3aa: CASRNQDRETDTQYF; CDR3nt: TGTGCCAGCAGGAATCAGGACAGAGAGACAGATACGCAGTATTTT
j_gene: TRBJ1-2; abundance: -; d_gene: -; v_gene: TRBV4-1; CDR3aa: CASSQPGSYGYTF; CDR3nt: TGCGCCAGCAGCCAACCAGGTTCCTATGGCTACACCTTC
j_gene: TRBJ2-1; abundance: -; d_gene: TRBD2; v_gene: TRBV18; CDR3aa: CASSPTSGLAGDSAYNEQFF; CDR3nt: TGTGCCAGCTCACCGACTTCGGGACTAGCGGGAGATTCGGCATACAATGAGCAGTTCTTC
j_gene: TRBJ1-3; abundance: -; d_gene: -; v_gene: TRBV7-9; CDR3aa: CASSLALGRGNTIYF; CDR3nt: TGTGCCAGCAGCTTAGCGCTTGGGAGAGGAAACACCATATATTTT
j_gene: TRBJ1-6; abundance: -; d_gene: -; v_gene: TRBV19; CDR3aa: CASSISGNYNSPLHF; CDR3nt: TGTGCCAGTAGTATCTCAGGGAACTATAATTCACCCCTCCACTTT
j_gene: TRBJ1-3; abundance: -; d_gene: -; v_gene: TRBV5-1; CDR3aa: CASSLTPQSGNTIYF; CDR3nt: TGCGCCAGCAGCTTAACCCCACAATCTGGAAACACCATATATTTT
j_gene: TRBJ1-2; abundance: -; d_gene: -; v_gene: TRBV3-1/TRBV3-2; CDR3aa: CASSQSQQYGYTF; CDR3nt: TGTGCCAGCAGCCAATCTCAACAGTATGGCTACACCTTC
j_gene: TRBJ2-2; abundance: once; d_gene: TRBD2; v_gene: TRBV7-6; CDR3aa: CASSFGGRLGGELFF; CDR3nt: TGTGCCAGCAGCTTTGGCGGGAGGCTGGGCGGGGAGCTGTTTTTT
j_gene: TRBJ2-1; abundance: -; d_gene: TRBD2; v_gene: TRBV2; CDR3aa: CASTGGRDYNEQFF; CDR3nt: TGTGCCAGCACTGGCGGGAGAGATTACAATGAGCAGTTCTTC
j_gene: TRBJ2-3; abundance: -; d_gene: -; v_gene: TRBV9; CDR3aa: CASSVGPPSPDTQYF; CDR3nt: TGTGCCAGCAGCGTAGGTCCCCCATCCCCAGATACGCAGTATTTT
j_gene: TRBJ2-5; abundance: -; d_gene: TRBD2; v_gene: TRBV7-2; CDR3aa: CASSTQTAGGGETQYF; CDR3nt: TGTGCCAGCAGCACCCAGACGGCGGGAGGTGGGGAGACCCAGTACTTC
j_gene: TRBJ2-3; abundance: -; d_gene: TRBD1; v_gene: TRBV20-1; CDR3aa: CSASTWLEGQDTQYF; CDR3nt: TGCAGTGCTAGTACGTGGCTTGAGGGACAGGATACGCAGTATTTT
j_gene: TRBJ1-2; abundance: -; d_gene: -; v_gene: TRBV7-2; CDR3aa: CASSLLKGVDGYTF; CDR3nt: TGTGCCAGCAGCTTACTCAAGGGAGTGGATGGCTACACCTTC
j_gene: TRBJ1-1; abundance: once; d_gene: TRBD1; v_gene: TRBV12-3/TRBV12-4; CDR3aa: CASNPGQDTEAFF; CDR3nt: TGTGCCAGCAATCCGGGACAGGACACTGAAGCTTTCTTT
j_gene: TRBJ2-7; abundance: -; d_gene: -; v_gene: TRBV27; CDR3aa: CASSLKPHYEQYF; CDR3nt: TGTGCCAGCAGTTTAAAGCCCCACTACGAGCAGTACTTC
j_gene: TRBJ2-1; abundance: -; d_gene: -; v_gene: TRBV5-1; CDR3aa: CASSLRLDNEQFF; CDR3nt: TGCGCCAGCAGCTTAAGACTGGACAATGAGCAGTTCTTC
j_gene: TRBJ1-2; abundance: -; d_gene: TRBD1; v_gene: TRBV3-1/TRBV3-2; CDR3aa: CASSQPQGGYGYTF; CDR3nt: TGTGCCAGCAGCCAACCACAGGGGGGCTATGGCTACACCTTC
j_gene: TRBJ2-2; abundance: -; d_gene: -; v_gene: TRBV27; CDR3aa: CASSPTRTGELFF; CDR3nt: TGTGCCAGCAGTCCCACCAGAACCGGGGAGCTGTTTTTT
j_gene: TRBJ2-3; abundance: -; d_gene: -; v_gene: TRBV11-2; CDR3aa: CASSLGFPNNSPDTQYF; CDR3nt: TGTGCCAGCAGCTTAGGATTCCCCAACAACAGTCCAGATACGCAGTATTTT
j_gene: TRBJ1-2; abundance: once; d_gene: TRBD1; v_gene: TRBV10-3; CDR3aa: CAIREQGADYGYTF; CDR3nt: TGTGCCATCAGGGAACAGGGGGCGGACTATGGCTACACCTTC
j_gene: TRBJ1-1; abundance: -; d_gene: -; v_gene: TRBV18; CDR3aa: CASSTEGQRNTEAFF; CDR3nt: TGTGCCAGCTCGACTGAGGGACAAAGGAACACTGAAGCTTTCTTT
j_gene: TRBJ2-6; abundance: once; d_gene: -; v_gene: TRBV6-5; CDR3aa: CASRQTGANVLTF; CDR3nt: TGTGCCAGCAGACAAACTGGGGCCAACGTCCTGACTTTC
j_gene: TRBJ1-5; abundance: -; d_gene: -; v_gene: TRBV7-9; CDR3aa: CASSLGGPGYYSNQPQHF; CDR3nt: TGTGCCAGCAGCTTAGGGGGGCCGGGATATTATAGCAATCAGCCCCAGCATTTT
j_gene: TRBJ1-6; abundance: -; d_gene: TRBD1; v_gene: TRBV30; CDR3aa: CAWSEPGQTNSPLHF; CDR3nt: TGTGCCTGGAGCGAACCGGGACAGACTAATTCACCCCTCCACTTT
j_gene: TRBJ1-2; abundance: -; d_gene: -; v_gene: TRBV5-5; CDR3aa: CASSSLAGDGYTF; CDR3nt: TGTGCCAGCAGCTCGCTCGCGGGGGACGGCTACACCTTC
j_gene: TRBJ1-6; abundance: -; d_gene: TRBD1; v_gene: TRBV10-3; CDR3aa: CAISPGQGASPLHF; CDR3nt: TGTGCCATCAGCCCGGGACAGGGGGCATCACCCCTCCACTTT
j_gene: TRBJ2-5; abundance: -; d_gene: -; v_gene: TRBV2; CDR3aa: CASSGRIQETQYF; CDR3nt: TGTGCCAGCAGTGGTAGAATCCAAGAGACCCAGTACTTC
j_gene: TRBJ1-1; abundance: -; d_gene: TRBD1; v_gene: TRBV10-3; CDR3aa: CAISLQGAESTEAFF; CDR3nt: TGTGCCATCAGCTTACAGGGGGCGGAGAGCACTGAAGCTTTCTTT
j_gene: TRBJ1-6; abundance: once; d_gene: -; v_gene: TRBV30; CDR3aa: CAWRPARNNSPLHF; CDR3nt: TGTGCCTGGAGGCCCGCTAGGAATAATTCACCCCTCCACTTT
j_gene: TRBJ1-5; abundance: -; d_gene: -; v_gene: TRBV7-2; CDR3aa: CASSLGRGTAQPQHF; CDR3nt: TGTGCCAGCAGCTTAGGCAGGGGTACCGCTCAGCCCCAGCATTTT
j_gene: TRBJ2-1; abundance: -; d_gene: TRBD2; v_gene: TRBV7-3; CDR3aa: CASSLSSGGANEQFF; CDR3nt: TGTGCCAGCAGCTTGTCTAGCGGGGGGGCGAATGAGCAGTTCTTC
j_gene: TRBJ1-5; abundance: few; d_gene: -; v_gene: TRBV12-5; CDR3aa: CASGIVQGLGQPQHF; CDR3nt: TGTGCTAGTGGAATTGTGCAGGGGCTCGGTCAGCCCCAGCATTTT
j_gene: TRBJ2-7; abundance: -; d_gene: -; v_gene: TRBV7-3; CDR3aa: CASSLLGSSYEQYF; CDR3nt: TGTGCCAGCAGCTTATTGGGCAGTTCCTACGAGCAGTACTTC
j_gene: TRBJ1-2; abundance: -; d_gene: TRBD1; v_gene: TRBV13; CDR3aa: CASSAPGQVDYGYTF; CDR3nt: TGTGCCAGCAGCGCACCGGGACAGGTCGACTATGGCTACACCTTC
j_gene: TRBJ2-1; abundance: -; d_gene: -; v_gene: TRBV6-1; CDR3aa: CASSEVAGYPEGEQFF; CDR3nt: TGTGCCAGCAGTGAAGTGGCGGGATACCCGGAGGGTGAGCAGTTCTTC
j_gene: TRBJ1-5; abundance: -; d_gene: TRBD1; v_gene: TRBV7-2; CDR3aa: CASSLEATGGADQPQHF; CDR3nt: TGTGCCAGCAGCCTAGAAGCAACAGGGGGTGCCGATCAGCCCCAGCATTTT
j_gene: TRBJ1-2; abundance: -; d_gene: TRBD1; v_gene: TRBV7-9; CDR3aa: CASSPRTGGMDTF; CDR3nt: TGTGCCAGCAGCCCCCGAACAGGGGGCATGGACACCTTC
j_gene: TRBJ1-4; abundance: -; d_gene: -; v_gene: TRBV21-1; CDR3aa: CASSKGGDLEREKLFF; CDR3nt: TGTGCCAGCAGCAAAGGCGGGGACCTAGAACGGGAAAAACTGTTTTTT
j_gene: TRBJ1-1; abundance: -; d_gene: -; v_gene: TRBV14; CDR3aa: CASSRTRNTEAFF; CDR3nt: TGTGCCAGCAGCCGAACACGGAACACTGAAGCTTTCTTT
j_gene: TRBJ2-1; abundance: -; d_gene: -; v_gene: TRBV29-1; CDR3aa: CSVEDIRGVQFF; CDR3nt: TGCAGCGTTGAAGATATCAGGGGGGTTCAGTTCTTC
j_gene: TRBJ2-3; abundance: -; d_gene: TRBD1; v_gene: TRBV6-5; CDR3aa: CASREGQGGTDTQYF; CDR3nt: TGTGCCAGCAGAGAGGGACAGGGCGGCACAGATACGCAGTATTTT
j_gene: TRBJ1-5; abundance: -; d_gene: -; v_gene: TRBV6-2/TRBV6-3; CDR3aa: CASSYSNIGRARAQHF; CDR3nt: TGTGCCAGCAGTTACTCAAACATAGGCAGGGCACGGGCCCAGCATTTT
j_gene: TRBJ1-1; abundance: -; d_gene: -; v_gene: TRBV7-9; CDR3aa: CASSLAGPTEAFF; CDR3nt: TGTGCCAGCAGCTTAGCGGGCCCCACGGAAGCTTTCTTT
j_gene: TRBJ2-3; abundance: -; d_gene: -; v_gene: TRBV5-1; CDR3aa: CASSLAAASGTDTQYF; CDR3nt: TGCGCCAGCAGCTTGGCCGCCGCTAGCGGCACAGATACGCAGTATTTT
j_gene: TRBJ1-4; abundance: -; d_gene: -; v_gene: TRBV30; CDR3aa: CAWSVPNRNEKLFF; CDR3nt: TGTGCCTGGAGTGTACCGAACAGAAATGAAAAACTGTTTTTT
j_gene: TRBJ1-5; abundance: -; d_gene: TRBD1; v_gene: TRBV24-1; CDR3aa: CATSDSRTGAVFSNQPQHF; CDR3nt: TGTGCCACCAGTGATTCCCGGACAGGGGCGGTTTTTAGCAATCAGCCCCAGCATTTT
j_gene: TRBJ2-7; abundance: -; d_gene: TRBD2; v_gene: TRBV13; CDR3aa: CASSLGLAGGYEQYF; CDR3nt: TGTGCCAGCAGCTTAGGACTAGCGGGGGGGTACGAGCAGTACTTC
j_gene: TRBJ2-2; abundance: once; d_gene: TRBD2; v_gene: TRBV7-3; CDR3aa: CASSTGTSGAGELFF; CDR3nt: TGTGCCAGCAGTACCGGGACTAGCGGGGCCGGGGAGCTGTTTTTT